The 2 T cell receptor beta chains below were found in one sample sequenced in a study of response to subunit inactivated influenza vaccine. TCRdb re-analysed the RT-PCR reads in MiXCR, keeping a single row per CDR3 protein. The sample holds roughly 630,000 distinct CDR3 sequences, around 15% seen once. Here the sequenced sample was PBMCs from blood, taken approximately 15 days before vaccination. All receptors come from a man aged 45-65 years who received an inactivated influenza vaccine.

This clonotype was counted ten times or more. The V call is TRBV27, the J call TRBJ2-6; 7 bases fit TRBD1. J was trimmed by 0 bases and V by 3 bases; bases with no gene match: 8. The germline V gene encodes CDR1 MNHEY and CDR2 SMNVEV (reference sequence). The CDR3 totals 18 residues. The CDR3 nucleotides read TGTGCCAGCAGTTTTTCAGGGGGATATCTCTCTGGGGCCAACGTCCTGACTTTC. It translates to CASSFSGGYLSGANVLTF.

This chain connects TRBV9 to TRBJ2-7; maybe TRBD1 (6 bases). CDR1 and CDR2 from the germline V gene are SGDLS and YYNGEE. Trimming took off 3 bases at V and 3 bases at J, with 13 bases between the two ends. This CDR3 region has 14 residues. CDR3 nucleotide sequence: TGTGCCAGCAGCGCCCGGGACAACCTCTACGAGCAGTACTTC. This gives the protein CASSARDNLYEQYF.